The rows below give T cell receptor beta chains drawn from one sample of a study of T cell responses to AZD1222 COVID-19 vaccine. Generated by immunoSEQ multiplex PCR, the TCRdb table keeps only in-frame clones and is missing some. Of roughly 62,000 clones listed, 76% are singletons. The source material was peripheral blood, sampled on day 0 of AZD1222 vaccination. Every receptor here comes from an adult in good health. The CDR3 runs from the conserved cysteine through the conserved F or W. A D gene is named only where the DNA matches it firmly. The size field is filled for only some rows; it gives once, few, many or a size class.

D gene: TRBD1
clone size: few
V gene: TRBV6-2/TRBV6-3
J gene: TRBJ2-1
CDR3 DNA: TGTGCCAGCAGTTACCGGACAGGGGGGACCTACAATGAGCAGTTCTTC
CDR3 protein: CASSYRTGGTYNEQFF

D gene: NA
clone size: NA
V gene: TRBV18
J gene: TRBJ2-1
CDR3 DNA: TGTGCCAGCTCCTGGGGCGGGATGGATGAGCAGTTCTTC
CDR3 protein: CASSWGGMDEQFF

D gene: NA
clone size: NA
V gene: TRBV15
J gene: TRBJ1-3
CDR3 DNA: TGTGCCACCAGCAGAGACAGGACCTCTGGAAACACCATATATTTT
CDR3 protein: CATSRDRTSGNTIYF

D gene: NA
clone size: NA
V gene: TRBV2
J gene: TRBJ1-1
CDR3 DNA: TGTGCCAGCAGCGTCCAGGGGACCGGCACTGAAGCTTTCTTT
CDR3 protein: CASSVQGTGTEAFF

D gene: NA
clone size: NA
V gene: TRBV20-1
J gene: TRBJ1-5
CDR3 DNA: TGCAGTGCTAGTGGGACGGGTCGCGGCAATCAGCCCCAGCATTTT
CDR3 protein: CSASGTGRGNQPQHF

D gene: NA
clone size: NA
V gene: TRBV24-1
J gene: TRBJ2-7
CDR3 DNA: TGTGCCACCAGTGAAGAGAAGCAGTACTTC
CDR3 protein: CATSEEKQYF

D gene: NA
clone size: few
V gene: TRBV19
J gene: TRBJ1-6
CDR3 DNA: TGTGCCAGTAGTATCGGGACACCCGGGTGGAGCTCACCCCTCCACTTT
CDR3 protein: CASSIGTPGWSSPLHF

D gene: TRBD2
clone size: once
V gene: TRBV4-2
J gene: TRBJ2-3
CDR3 DNA: TGTGCCACCTCAGGACTAGCGGGAGGGGATACGCAGTATTTT
CDR3 protein: CATSGLAGGDTQYF

D gene: NA
clone size: NA
V gene: TRBV12-3/TRBV12-4
J gene: TRBJ1-6
CDR3 DNA: TGTGCCAGCACTGGAACACCATCACCCCTCCACTTT
CDR3 protein: CASTGTPSPLHF

D gene: NA
clone size: once
V gene: TRBV10-1
J gene: TRBJ2-7
CDR3 DNA: TGCGCCAGCAGTGACCGGACCCAACCCTACGAGCAGTACTTC
CDR3 protein: CASSDRTQPYEQYF

D gene: NA
clone size: NA
V gene: TRBV5-1
J gene: TRBJ2-3
CDR3 DNA: TGCGCCAGCAGTCCCGCAGGGGGGGGATTCGCAGATACGCAGTATTTT
CDR3 protein: CASSPAGGGFADTQYF

D gene: TRBD1
clone size: NA
V gene: TRBV9
J gene: TRBJ2-7
CDR3 DNA: TGTGCCAGCAGCCCCCGATTAGGGACAGGAGGGTACGAGCAGTACTTC
CDR3 protein: CASSPRLGTGGYEQYF

D gene: TRBD2
clone size: NA
V gene: TRBV2
J gene: TRBJ2-3
CDR3 DNA: TGTGCCAGCAGGGGACTAGCGGGGGCGGCAGATACGCAGTATTTT
CDR3 protein: CASRGLAGAADTQYF

D gene: NA
clone size: NA
V gene: TRBV7-2
J gene: TRBJ1-1
CDR3 DNA: TGTGCCAGCAGCTTACCAGTGGTAACTGAAGCTTTCTTT
CDR3 protein: CASSLPVVTEAFF

D gene: NA
clone size: NA
V gene: TRBV10-3
J gene: TRBJ2-3
CDR3 DNA: TGTGCCATCAGTGAGTCGGGGCGGGGGCGCACAGATACGCAGTATTTT
CDR3 protein: CAISESGRGRTDTQYF

D gene: NA
clone size: NA
V gene: TRBV5-6
J gene: TRBJ2-3
CDR3 DNA: TGTGCCAGCAGCTCCAATTGGGGCGCTTTGGGCACAGATACGCAGTATTTT
CDR3 protein: CASSSNWGALGTDTQYF

D gene: NA
clone size: NA
V gene: TRBV6-5
J gene: TRBJ2-5
CDR3 DNA: TGTGCCAGCAGTCTAACGACAGGGACTCAAGAGACCCAGTACTTC
CDR3 protein: CASSLTTGTQETQYF

D gene: NA
clone size: NA
V gene: TRBV11-3
J gene: TRBJ2-1
CDR3 DNA: TGTGCCAGCAGCTTCGGCAGGTACAATGAGCAGTTCTTC
CDR3 protein: CASSFGRYNEQFF

D gene: NA
clone size: NA
V gene: TRBV9
J gene: TRBJ1-4
CDR3 DNA: TGTGCCAGCAGCGTAGGGGGCTCGGCTAATGAAAAACTGTTTTTT
CDR3 protein: CASSVGGSANEKLFF

D gene: NA
clone size: once
V gene: TRBV13
J gene: TRBJ1-2
CDR3 DNA: TGTGCCAGCAGCCGGACGGGGTTCGATGGGGACTATGGCTACACCTTC
CDR3 protein: CASSRTGFDGDYGYTF

D gene: NA
clone size: NA
V gene: TRBV4-1
J gene: TRBJ1-5
CDR3 DNA: TGCGCCAGCAGCGAAAGCTACTATCAGCCCCAGCATTTT
CDR3 protein: CASSESYYQPQHF

D gene: NA
clone size: NA
V gene: TRBV18
J gene: TRBJ2-1
CDR3 DNA: TGTGCCAGCTCACGACCAGGGGATGAGAGCAATGAGCAGTTCTTC
CDR3 protein: CASSRPGDESNEQFF

D gene: NA
clone size: many
V gene: TRBV16
J gene: TRBJ1-1
CDR3 DNA: TGTGCCAGCAGCCGAGGGGGGGGAATGAACACTGAAGCTTTCTTT
CDR3 protein: CASSRGGGMNTEAFF

D gene: NA
clone size: NA
V gene: TRBV24-1
J gene: TRBJ1-2
CDR3 DNA: TGTGCCACCAGTGATTTAGGGGCGCACTATGGCTACACCTTC
CDR3 protein: CATSDLGAHYGYTF

D gene: NA
clone size: NA
V gene: TRBV29-1
J gene: TRBJ2-1
CDR3 DNA: TGCAGCGTTGCAAACTACTTTAATGAGCAGTTCTTC
CDR3 protein: CSVANYFNEQFF

D gene: TRBD2
clone size: NA
V gene: TRBV28
J gene: TRBJ2-3
CDR3 DNA: TGTGCCAGCAGATTTAGCGGGGGGGGAGGCACAGATACGCAGTATTTT
CDR3 protein: CASRFSGGGGTDTQYF

D gene: NA
clone size: NA
V gene: TRBV7-6
J gene: TRBJ2-7
CDR3 DNA: TGTGCCAGCAGCCTCGACTGGCCCTACGAGCAGTACTTC
CDR3 protein: CASSLDWPYEQYF

D gene: TRBD1
clone size: NA
V gene: TRBV12-3/TRBV12-4
J gene: TRBJ2-7
CDR3 DNA: TGTGCCAGCCGTCGGGACAGCTACGAGCAGTACTTC
CDR3 protein: CASRRDSYEQYF

D gene: TRBD1
clone size: NA
V gene: TRBV30
J gene: TRBJ1-5
CDR3 DNA: TGTGCCTGGAGTGGACAGGGCGGTAATCAGCCCCAGCATTTT
CDR3 protein: CAWSGQGGNQPQHF

D gene: NA
clone size: NA
V gene: TRBV18
J gene: TRBJ1-5
CDR3 DNA: TGTGCCAGCTCACCACAGGGATCGGGAAGCAATCAGCCCCAGCATTTT
CDR3 protein: CASSPQGSGSNQPQHF

D gene: NA
clone size: NA
V gene: TRBV5-1
J gene: TRBJ2-1
CDR3 DNA: TGCGCCAGCAGCCCGGGACGGACGGACAATGAGCAGTTCTTC
CDR3 protein: CASSPGRTDNEQFF

D gene: NA
clone size: NA
V gene: TRBV27
J gene: TRBJ2-2
CDR3 DNA: TGTGCCAGCAGTTTCTACGGACAGTACGCGAACACCGGGGAGCTGTTTTTT
CDR3 protein: CASSFYGQYANTGELFF

D gene: TRBD1
clone size: NA
V gene: TRBV3-1/TRBV3-2
J gene: TRBJ1-1
CDR3 DNA: TGTGCCAGCAGCCAGGGACAGACCACTGAAGCTTTCTTT
CDR3 protein: CASSQGQTTEAFF

D gene: TRBD2
clone size: NA
V gene: TRBV5-1
J gene: TRBJ2-3
CDR3 DNA: TGCGCCAGCAGTACGAATAGCGGGAACACAGATACGCAGTATTTT
CDR3 protein: CASSTNSGNTDTQYF

D gene: TRBD1
clone size: NA
V gene: TRBV28
J gene: TRBJ2-7
CDR3 DNA: TGTGCCAGCAGTTTGGACAGGGCCTACGAGCAGTACTTC
CDR3 protein: CASSLDRAYEQYF

D gene: NA
clone size: NA
V gene: TRBV27
J gene: TRBJ2-7
CDR3 DNA: TGTGCCAGCGGGCGTACGGCTAGCCACTACGAGCAGTACTTC
CDR3 protein: CASGRTASHYEQYF

D gene: NA
clone size: NA
V gene: TRBV7-6
J gene: TRBJ2-6
CDR3 DNA: TGTGCCAGCAGCTTAGACATCAGCCACACCGACTCTGGGGCCAACGTCCTGACTTTC
CDR3 protein: CASSLDISHTDSGANVLTF

D gene: TRBD2
clone size: NA
V gene: TRBV24-1
J gene: TRBJ2-5
CDR3 DNA: TGTGCCACGGGGGGGGACCAAGAGACCCAGTACTTC
CDR3 protein: CATGGDQETQYF

D gene: TRBD2
clone size: NA
V gene: TRBV11-2
J gene: TRBJ2-7
CDR3 DNA: TGTGCCAGCAGCTTAGTGGGCAGCGGGGAGGGAGAGCAGTACTTC
CDR3 protein: CASSLVGSGEGEQYF

D gene: NA
clone size: NA
V gene: TRBV11-2
J gene: TRBJ2-1
CDR3 DNA: TGTGCCAGCAGCCCCGCAGGAGACCTCTCCTACAATGAGCAGTTCTTC
CDR3 protein: CASSPAGDLSYNEQFF

D gene: NA
clone size: NA
V gene: TRBV12-3/TRBV12-4
J gene: TRBJ2-7
CDR3 DNA: TGTGCCAGCAGAAACGGGGGCCTCTACGAGCAGTACTTC
CDR3 protein: CASRNGGLYEQYF

D gene: NA
clone size: NA
V gene: TRBV27
J gene: TRBJ2-5
CDR3 DNA: TGTGCCACCCATGGAGACAGGGAGGAAGAGACCCAGTACTTC
CDR3 protein: CATHGDREEETQYF

D gene: NA
clone size: NA
V gene: TRBV4-3
J gene: TRBJ1-1
CDR3 DNA: TGCGCCAGCAGCCAAGATAACGGGCTAGCTTTCTTT
CDR3 protein: CASSQDNGLAFF

D gene: NA
clone size: few
V gene: TRBV15
J gene: TRBJ1-5
CDR3 DNA: TGTGCCACCAGCAGAGGAGGGGATCAGCCCCAGCATTTT
CDR3 protein: CATSRGGDQPQHF

D gene: NA
clone size: NA
V gene: TRBV7-9
J gene: TRBJ1-1
CDR3 DNA: TGTGCCAGCAGCTTAGTCTCTGAAGCTTTCTTT
CDR3 protein: CASSLVSEAFF